Below, one T cell receptor beta chain is given with its context. Its antigen is not identified. Trimming cost V 5 bases and J 2 bases, with 18 bases left between them. Germline V gene data show CDR1 as SQVTM and CDR2 as ANQGSEA. The CDR3 sequence is 15 residues long. The sample belongs to a study of T cell repertoires in cytomegalovirus infection. TCRdb re-called the reads through MiXCR, storing one row per CDR3 protein. The sample consists of about 130,000 distinct CDR3 sequences, roughly a quarter of them appearing once. The sequencing input was PBMCs, sequenced either directly or after in vitro stimulation (not recorded which). V usage is TRBV29-1 and J usage is TRBJ1-2, with D maybe TRBD1 (6 bases). This TCR was recovered from a human donor in good health (CMV status not recorded). Some clones in this sample may be carry-over from other donors' samples. The CDR3 sequence: CSVQHLDRPNYGYTF. The CDR3 nucleotides are TGCAGCGTTCAACATTTGGACAGACCAAACTATGGCTACACCTTC. Variable domain in full (rest from reference TRBV29-1 and TRBJ1-2): SAVISQKPSRDICQRGTSLTIQCQVDSQVTMMFWYRQQPGQSLTLIATANQGSEATYESGFVIDKFPISRPNLTFSTLTVSNMSPEDSSIYLCSVQHLDRPNYGYTFGSGTRLTVV.